One and the same sample provided the 13 T cell receptor beta chains below, sequenced in a study of T cell responses to AZD1222 COVID-19 vaccine. TCRdb's table, derived via immunoSEQ multiplex PCR, lists solely in-frame clones and lacks some. This table holds approximately 100,000 clones, approximately 89% found once. The starting material was peripheral blood, obtained 28 days after the second AZD1222 dose. Receptors were obtained from an adult who received the AZD1222 COVID-19 vaccine.

The DNA for the CDR3 is TGCGCCAGCAGCCTCCGAGACAGCCATCCACAGTACTTC. This codes for CASSLRDSHPQYF. The J gene is TRBJ2-7, the V gene TRBV4-1; possible D gene TRBD1, 5 bases. This CDR3 region has 13 residues. The V end was cut by 4 bases, the J end by 10 bases, with 17 bases between. CDR1 and CDR2 (germline): MGHRA, YSYEKL.

The V and J genes are TRBV19 and TRBJ1-1, with 9 bases fitting TRBD1. Germline CDR1 LNHDA, CDR2 SQIVND (reference sequence). Germline trimming cut 3 bases from V and 4 bases from J; bases unmatched to any gene: 12. This CDR3 spans 17 amino acids. The CDR3 loop reads CASSIDEGTGGFTEAFF. The CDR3 bases are TGTGCCAGTAGTATCGACGAGGGAACAGGGGGCTTCACTGAAGCTTTCTTT.

The chain combines TRBV2 with TRBJ1-4; a weak D match, TRBD1 (6 bases). Between the trimmed V and J ends, which lost 9 bases and 2 bases, there was a span of 19 bases. CDR1 is SNHLY and CDR2 is FYNNEI in the germline V gene. This CDR3 spans 16 amino acids. CDR3: CASTGQGGRTNEKLFF. The DNA of the CDR3 is TGTGCCAGTACGGGTCAAGGGGGGAGGACTAATGAAAAACTGTTTTTT.

The chain uses TRBV24-1 and TRBJ2-1; D could derive from TRBD1 or TRBD2 (5 bases each). CDR1 is KGHDR, CDR2 SFDVKD, per germline. Trimming took off 4 bases at V and 9 bases at J, with 12 bases between the two ends. The CDR3 totals 13 residues. The CDR3 coding sequence is TGTGCCACCAGTGACCCGGGACCCGGTGAGCAGTTCTTC. Translated: CATSDPGPGEQFF.

The chain recombines TRBV6-2 or TRBV6-3 with TRBJ2-2; perhaps TRBD2 as D (5 bases). The CDR3 has 14 amino acids. The germline V and J ends were trimmed by 0 bases and 5 bases, with 7 bases remaining between them. Germline CDR1 is MNHEY and CDR2 is SVGEGT. DNA for the CDR3: TGTGCCAGCAGTTACTCGGAGGTTACCGGGGAGCTGTTTTTT. Translation gives CASSYSEVTGELFF.

The chain couples TRBV2 to TRBJ2-5, with 10 bases fitting TRBD2. With V trimmed by 9 bases and J by 5 bases, 9 bases remained unmatched. CDR1 SNHLY and CDR2 FYNNEI come from the germline V gene. The length of the CDR3 is 14 residues. The CDR3 DNA reads as TGTGCCAGTCGTCAGCTAGCGGGGGTTGAGACCCAGTACTTC. Amino acids: CASRQLAGVETQYF.

This sequence joins TRBV30 and TRBJ1-4; maybe TRBD1 (6 bases). The V and J ends lost 0 bases and 6 bases respectively, with 11 bases between them. The CDR3 is 14 amino acids. In germline, CDR1 is GTSNPN, CDR2 SVGIG (reference sequence). The CDR3 region has the DNA TGTGCCTGGAGTGTGGGGGGCACTGATGAAAAACTGTTTTTT. It specifies CAWSVGGTDEKLFF.

This sequence joins TRBV6-4 and TRBJ2-1; 12 nucleotides agree with TRBD2. The germline V gene has CDR1 MRHNA and CDR2 SNTAGT. V lost 4 bases and J lost 10; bases outside the gene matches: 5. The CDR3 runs 14 residues. CDR3 residues: CASSGLAGVGEQFF. CDR3 sequence (DNA): TGTGCCAGCAGTGGACTAGCGGGAGTAGGAGAGCAGTTCTTC.

This clone was picked up a small number of times. V is TRBV5-1 and J is TRBJ2-2, with D possibly TRBD2 on 5 matching bases. Trimming stripped 3 bases from V and 1 base from J, with 13 bases between. Per the germline V gene, CDR1 is SGHRS and CDR2 is YFSETQ. This CDR3 comprises 16 residues. The CDR3 sequence: CASSSGVLRNTGELFF. In nucleotides, the CDR3 is TGCGCCAGCAGCTCCGGGGTCCTACGGAACACCGGGGAGCTGTTTTTT.

The chain is built from TRBV5-1 and TRBJ1-1; TRBD1 is a possible D gene (5 bases). CDR3 length equals 16 residues. Trimming took off 0 bases at V and 4 bases at J, with 16 bases between the two ends. Germline V gene lookup returns CDR1 SGHRS and CDR2 YFSETQ. CDR3 sequence (DNA): TGCGCCAGCAGCTTGGGATCCGGTCCGGGGGGCACTGAAGCTTTCTTT. This translates into CASSLGSGPGGTEAFF.

This chain joins TRBV7-6 and TRBJ2-7; D is uncertain. The CDR3 extends over 16 amino acids. Germline CDR1 is SGHVS and CDR2 is FNYEAQ. Trimming took 4 bases from V and 0 from J, leaving 16 bases between them. The CDR3 DNA sequence: TGTGCCAGCAGCTCCCCCGAAGGGTCATCCTCCTACGAGCAGTACTTC. Its translation is CASSSPEGSSSYEQYF.

The rearrangement joins TRBV24-1 to TRBJ2-1; 8 bases are a match to TRBD2. V lost 5 bases to trimming and J lost 2 bases; unmatched junction nucleotides: 16. The CDR3 is 19 amino acids. Germline V CDR1 and CDR2: KGHDR, SFDVKD. The CDR3 coding sequence is TGTGCCACCAGTGCCCCGGCCGGGCTAGCGGGCGTAGCCTACAATGAGCAGTTCTTC. It specifies CATSAPAGLAGVAYNEQFF.

The V gene is TRBV6-2 or TRBV6-3, the J gene TRBJ2-7; D gene ambiguous. V lost 6 bases, J lost 4 bases, and 13 bases lay in between. The germline CDR1 and CDR2 sequences are MNHEY and SVGEGT. This CDR3 is 13 amino acids long. The CDR3 DNA reads TGTGCCAGCAGCGGCACTGGCTTTTACGAGCAGTACTTC. It is translated as CASSGTGFYEQYF.